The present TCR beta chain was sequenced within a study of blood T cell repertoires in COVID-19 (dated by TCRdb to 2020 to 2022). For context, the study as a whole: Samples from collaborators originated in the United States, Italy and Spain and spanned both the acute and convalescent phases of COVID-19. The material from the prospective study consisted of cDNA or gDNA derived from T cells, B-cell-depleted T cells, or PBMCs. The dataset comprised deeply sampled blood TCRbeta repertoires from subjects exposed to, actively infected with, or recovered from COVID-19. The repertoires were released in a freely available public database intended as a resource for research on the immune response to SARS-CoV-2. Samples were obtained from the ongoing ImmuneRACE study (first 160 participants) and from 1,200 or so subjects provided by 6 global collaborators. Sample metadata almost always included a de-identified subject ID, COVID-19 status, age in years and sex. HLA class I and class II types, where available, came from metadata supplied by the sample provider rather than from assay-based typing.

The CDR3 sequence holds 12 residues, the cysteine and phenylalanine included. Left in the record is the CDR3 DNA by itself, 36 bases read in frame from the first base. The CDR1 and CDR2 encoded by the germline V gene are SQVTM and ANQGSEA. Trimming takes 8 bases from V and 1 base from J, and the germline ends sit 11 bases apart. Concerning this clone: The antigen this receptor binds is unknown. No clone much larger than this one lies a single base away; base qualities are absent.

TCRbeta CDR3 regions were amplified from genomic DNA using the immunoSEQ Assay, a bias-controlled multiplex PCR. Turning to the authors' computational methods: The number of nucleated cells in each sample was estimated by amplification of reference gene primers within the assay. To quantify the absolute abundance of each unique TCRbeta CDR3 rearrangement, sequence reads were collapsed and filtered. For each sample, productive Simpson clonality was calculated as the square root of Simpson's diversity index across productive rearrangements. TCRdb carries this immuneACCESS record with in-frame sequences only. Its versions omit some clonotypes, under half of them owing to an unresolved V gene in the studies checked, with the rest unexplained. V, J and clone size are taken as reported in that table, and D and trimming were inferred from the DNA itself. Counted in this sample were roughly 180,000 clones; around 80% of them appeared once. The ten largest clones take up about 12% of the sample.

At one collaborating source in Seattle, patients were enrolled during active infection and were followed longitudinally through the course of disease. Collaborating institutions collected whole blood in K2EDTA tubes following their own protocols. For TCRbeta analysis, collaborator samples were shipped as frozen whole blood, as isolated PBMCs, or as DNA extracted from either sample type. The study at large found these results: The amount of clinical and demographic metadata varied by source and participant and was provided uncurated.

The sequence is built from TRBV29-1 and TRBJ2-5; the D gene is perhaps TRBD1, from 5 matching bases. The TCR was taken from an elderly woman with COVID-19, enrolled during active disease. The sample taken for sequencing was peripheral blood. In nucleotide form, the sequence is TGCAGCACACAGGAGTTCCAAGAGACCCAGTACTTC. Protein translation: CSTQEFQETQYF.